This T cell receptor (beta chain) appears in the sequencing data of a study of identical twins. Study-wide results and caveats: Out-of-frame beta sequences exhibited a weaker degree of excess twin sharing. Findings came from cross-sectional statistics, without long-term follow-up of donors.

The CDR3 spans 16 residues. A universal primer site arose from template switching, and cDNA bore unique molecular identifiers. TCRdb ran MiXCR on the 5' RACE reads and lists one entry per CDR3 protein. The sample lists about 210,000 distinct CDR3 sequences, around 10% occurring once. Donors were all healthy Caucasians. For this clonotype: Antigen specificity is unknown.

Specimen: memory (CD45RO+) T cells sorted from blood. The chain is built from TRBV21-1 and TRBJ2-7; TRBD2 is taken as the D call from the table, unchecked against the DNA. TRBV21-1 is noted as a pseudogene. This TCR came from a woman younger than 30 in good health. The CDR3 DNA reads TGTGCCAGCAGCAAAGTTTACTGGGGGAGGTTCCACGAGCAGTACTTC. Protein product: CASSKVYWGRFHEQYF.